This T cell receptor beta chain emerged from a study of OX40 agonist ivuxolimab in advanced cancers. Overall study context: The patients received agonistic anti-OX40 (CD134) antibody ivuxolimab. Partial responses were seen in three patients, one with hepatocellular carcinoma and two with cutaneous melanoma.

Regarding the study as a whole: In general, CD8+ T cells held more expanded clones than CD4+ did, on average. Some of the lowest clonal expansion was seen in partial responders at 0.1-3.0 mg/kg.

Points on this clone: What it binds is unknown.

The germline V gene encodes CDR1 SGHDN and CDR2 FVKESK. Trimming at V came to 5 bases and at J to 10 bases, leaving 10 bases not matched to a gene. The CDR3 is made up of 13 amino acids. This table comes from immunoSEQ multiplex PCR, and its TCRdb copy is limited to in-frame clones, with some not included. This sample carries about 64,000 clones, about four fifths of them seen once, and the ten largest clones take approximately 5%. V is TRBV14 and J is TRBJ1-1, with TRBD1 matching 7 bases. This TCR was recovered from an adult with an advanced solid tumor such as melanoma, head and neck, liver or kidney cancer. Specimen: CD4+ or CD8+ T cells sorted from blood, collected in a trial of the OX40 agonist ivuxolimab. The CDR3 bases are TGTGCCAGCAGCGTAGACAGGGCGAGGGGAGCTTTCTTT. As protein: CASSVDRARGAFF.